The clone carrying this TCR beta chain was seen repeatedly, ten times or more. What it recognizes is unknown. These data belong to a study of molecular identifiers for immune sequencing clone quantification. Study-wide findings and caveats: Over 99% of effector molecules, yet under 1% of naive-cell molecules, were held by clones above 20 RNA copies. One million naive cells reportedly did not prevent detection of spiked Jurkat TCR RNA from one cell.

Preparation of naive CD8 libraries involved about 18,000 to 1,000,000 sorted cells and 10%, 30% or 50% RNA. TCRdb passed the PCR reads through MiXCR, listing each CDR3 protein once. The sample yields approximately 550,000 distinct CDR3 sequences, about a fifth seen once. The V gene's germline CDR1 is MNHEY and CDR2 SMNVEV (reference sequence). With 2 bases removed from V and 6 bases from J, the gap between germline ends came to 14 bases. CDR3 length: 14 residues. The chain is built from TRBV27 and TRBJ2-7; a weak D match, TRBD2 (6 bases). This clonotype was sampled from a human donor in good health. Some libraries in this study had Jurkat cell RNA spiked in. The material sequenced was naive CD8+ T cells from blood, with Jurkat cell RNA spiked in. Stated subset: FACS-sorted CD8+CD4-CCR7+CD45RA+ naive T cells. CDR3 coding DNA: TGTGCCAGCAGTTTACCCGCGCCCGGGGGCGAGCAGTACTTC. Its protein is CASSLPAPGGEQYF.